These T cell receptor beta chains were read from a single sample in a study of blood T cell repertoires in COVID-19. TCRdb's copy holds only in-frame clones and misses some; the assay was immunoSEQ multiplex PCR. The sample has some 220,000 clones, approximately 83% seen once. The specimen was PBMCs or T cells enriched from blood (not recorded which). The receptors stem from a woman between 40 and 55 years old with acute COVID-19. Each CDR3 is given with its conserved first and last residue. The D gene is left open where the match is weak. Size values are once, few and many counts, or a class for expanded clones, and some rows have none.

>NA|TRBJ1-5|NA|TRBV25-1
CASSAGSGQPQHF
TGTGCCAGCAGTGCGGGGAGCGGTCAGCCCCAGCATTTT
>NA|TRBJ2-5|NA|TRBV5-1
CASSLKVGKATETQYF
TGCGCCAGCAGCTTGAAAGTCGGGAAAGCCACGGAGACCCAGTACTTC
>TRBD2|TRBJ2-7|NA|TRBV3-1/TRBV3-2
CASSQASGGSYSYEQYF
TGTGCCAGCAGCCAAGCTAGCGGGGGATCCTACTCCTACGAGCAGTACTTC
>NA|TRBJ2-1|NA|TRBV11-2
CASSFNPRANEQFF
TGTGCCAGCAGCTTCAACCCGCGGGCCAATGAGCAGTTCTTC
>NA|TRBJ2-7|NA|TRBV7-6
CASSPGVGNPSRDF
TGTGCCAGCAGCCCGGGGGTAGGCAATCCGTCGAGAGACTTC
>NA|TRBJ2-2|few|TRBV24-1
CATSDLPGAWDTGELFF
TGTGCCACCAGTGATTTGCCGGGAGCTTGGGACACCGGGGAGCTGTTTTTT
>NA|TRBJ1-6|NA|TRBV6-5
CASTNSSSYNSPLHF
TGTGCCAGCACCAACTCGAGCTCCTATAATTCACCCCTCCACTTT
>NA|TRBJ2-7|NA|TRBV2
CASRLDRSSYEQYF
TGTGCCAGCAGGCTCGACAGGAGCTCCTACGAGCAGTACTTC
>NA|TRBJ1-1|once|TRBV30
CAWSVLLLGTPNTEAFF
TGTGCCTGGAGTGTACTACTCTTAGGGACACCGAACACTGAAGCTTTCTTT
>TRBD2|TRBJ2-7|NA|TRBV29-1
CSVEGNLAGGPGEQYF
TGCAGCGTTGAGGGGAACCTGGCGGGAGGGCCTGGCGAGCAGTACTTC
>NA|TRBJ1-3|NA|TRBV21-1
CASSSPHSTASGNTIYF
TGTGCCAGCAGCTCCCCCCACTCGACAGCATCTGGAAACACCATATATTTT
>TRBD2|TRBJ2-7|NA|TRBV6-6
CASSSTSGRLSYEQYF
TGTGCCAGCAGTTCGACTAGCGGGAGGTTGTCCTACGAGCAGTACTTC
>NA|TRBJ1-1|NA|TRBV3-1/TRBV3-2
CASSQQTGNTEAFF
TGTGCCAGCAGCCAACAAACAGGGAACACTGAAGCTTTCTTT
>NA|TRBJ1-5|NA|TRBV6-5
CASSYSRNQPQHF
TGTGCCAGCAGTTACTCGAGGAATCAGCCCCAGCATTTT
>NA|TRBJ2-3|NA|TRBV6-5
CASSHGGFTDTQYF
TGTGCCAGCAGTCACGGCGGGTTCACAGATACGCAGTATTTT
>TRBD1|TRBJ1-1|few|TRBV4-1
CASSQGIGTAQNTEAFF
TGCGCCAGCAGCCAAGGTATTGGGACAGCCCAGAACACTGAAGCTTTCTTT
>NA|TRBJ2-5|once|TRBV3-1/TRBV3-2
CASSQGIKQEETQYF
TGTGCCAGCAGCCAGGGAATTAAACAGGAAGAGACCCAGTACTTC
>TRBD2|TRBJ2-7|NA|TRBV7-2
CASSFTGTRGFYEQYF
TGTGCCAGCAGCTTTACGGGGACTAGAGGATTTTACGAGCAGTACTTC
>NA|TRBJ2-7|NA|TRBV9
CASSVDGRVSYEQYF
TGTGCCAGCAGCGTAGATGGCAGGGTCTCCTACGAGCAGTACTTC
>NA|TRBJ1-2|NA|TRBV25-1
CASSETAGSPLYGYTF
TGTGCCAGCAGTGAGACCGCCGGGTCACCGTTATATGGCTACACCTTC
>TRBD1|TRBJ1-1|once|TRBV25-1
CASKDRTNTEAFF
TGTGCCAGCAAGGACAGGACTAACACTGAAGCTTTCTTT
>NA|TRBJ1-6|NA|TRBV19
CASSIPGGHSPLHF
TGTGCCAGTAGTATCCCCGGGGGGCATTCACCCCTCCACTTT
>NA|TRBJ1-5|NA|TRBV7-8
CASSLGQGMRPQHF
TGTGCCAGCAGCTTAGGCCAGGGGATGCGGCCCCAGCATTTT
>TRBD1|TRBJ2-1|NA|TRBV3-1/TRBV3-2
CASSLREAGQGAREQFF
TGTGCCAGCAGCCTCCGCGAGGCGGGACAGGGGGCGCGCGAGCAGTTCTTC
>NA|TRBJ1-2|NA|TRBV10-3
CAIQGGTNYGYTF
TGTGCCATACAGGGTGGGACCAACTATGGCTACACCTTC
>TRBD2|TRBJ2-7|NA|TRBV5-1
CASRGETGGTYEQYF
TGCGCCAGCCGTGGGGAGACGGGGGGAACCTACGAGCAGTACTTC
>NA|TRBJ2-5|NA|TRBV19
CASSITLAGEETQYF
TGTGCCAGTAGTATAACTCTGGCAGGGGAAGAGACCCAGTACTTC
>TRBD2|TRBJ2-2|NA|TRBV7-3
CASSFSSGGTRTGELFF
TGTGCCAGCAGCTTTTCTAGCGGGGGGACTCGCACCGGGGAGCTGTTTTTT
>NA|TRBJ2-2|NA|TRBV15
CATSPRGEGGTGELFF
TGTGCCACCAGCCCCCGGGGGGAGGGGGGAACCGGGGAGCTGTTTTTT
>NA|TRBJ1-2|NA|TRBV18
CASSPGGGADYGYTF
TGTGCCAGCTCACCTGGTGGAGGGGCGGACTATGGCTACACCTTC
>NA|TRBJ2-3|NA|TRBV27
CASSLRDIEQRTDTQYF
TGTGCCAGCAGTTTGAGGGACATAGAACAGCGCACAGATACGCAGTATTTT
>NA|TRBJ2-7|few|TRBV7-9
CASSRPPSVEQYF
TGTGCCAGCAGCCGACCACCAAGCGTGGAGCAGTACTTC
>NA|TRBJ1-5|NA|TRBV2
CASSLTGDSNQPQHF
TGTGCCAGCAGCCTGACAGGCGATAGCAATCAGCCCCAGCATTTT
>TRBD1|TRBJ1-5|NA|TRBV28
CASQGAFYQPQHF
TGTGCCAGCCAGGGGGCTTTCTATCAGCCCCAGCATTTT
>TRBD1|TRBJ1-3|many|TRBV18
CASSPRTGSDGNTIYF
TGTGCCAGCTCACCACGGACAGGTTCGGATGGAAACACCATATATTTT
>TRBD1|TRBJ2-2|once|TRBV19
CASSINPGQGLTGELFF
TGTGCCAGTAGTATTAATCCGGGACAGGGGTTAACCGGGGAGCTGTTTTTT
>NA|TRBJ1-5|NA|TRBV19
CASSMVSGSNQPQHF
TGTGCCAGTAGTATGGTTTCCGGTAGCAATCAGCCCCAGCATTTT
>NA|TRBJ1-1|NA|TRBV19
CASSKAPTALNTEAFF
TGTGCCAGTAGTAAGGCCCCGACAGCCCTGAACACTGAAGCTTTCTTT
>NA|TRBJ1-1|NA|TRBV18
CASSPPSNLRNTEAFF
TGTGCCAGCTCACCACCGTCCAATTTGAGGAACACTGAAGCTTTCTTT
>NA|TRBJ2-7|NA|TRBV4-3
CASSQETGEPYEQYF
TGCGCCAGCAGCCAAGAGACAGGAGAACCCTACGAGCAGTACTTC
>TRBD1|TRBJ2-1|NA|TRBV7-2
CASSLVSRGTEQFF
TGTGCCAGCAGCTTGGTTAGCAGGGGGACTGAGCAGTTCTTC
>NA|TRBJ2-2|NA|TRBV29-1
CSAKATGELFF
TGCAGCGCTAAAGCGACCGGGGAGCTGTTTTTT
>TRBD2|TRBJ2-7|NA|TRBV29-1
CSVESGGDEQYF
TGCAGCGTTGAATCGGGGGGAGACGAGCAGTACTTC
>TRBD1|TRBJ1-5|NA|TRBV2
CASTGTGGNQPQHF
TGTGCCAGTACCGGGACAGGGGGCAATCAGCCCCAGCATTTT